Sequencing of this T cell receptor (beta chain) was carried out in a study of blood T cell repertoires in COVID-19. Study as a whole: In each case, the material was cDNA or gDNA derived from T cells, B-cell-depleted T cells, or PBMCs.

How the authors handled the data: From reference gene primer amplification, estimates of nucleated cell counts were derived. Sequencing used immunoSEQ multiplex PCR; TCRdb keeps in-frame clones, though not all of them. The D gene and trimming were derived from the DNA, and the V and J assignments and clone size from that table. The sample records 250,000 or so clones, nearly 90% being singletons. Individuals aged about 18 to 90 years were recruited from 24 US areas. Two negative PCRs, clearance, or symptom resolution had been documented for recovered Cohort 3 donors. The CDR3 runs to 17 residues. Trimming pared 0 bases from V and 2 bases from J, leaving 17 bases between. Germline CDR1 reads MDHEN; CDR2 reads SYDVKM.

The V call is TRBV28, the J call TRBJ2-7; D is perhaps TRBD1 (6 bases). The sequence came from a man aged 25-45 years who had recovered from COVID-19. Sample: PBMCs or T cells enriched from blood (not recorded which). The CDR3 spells CASSLWGAGQVPYEQYF. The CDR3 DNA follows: TGTGCCAGCAGTTTATGGGGGGCTGGGCAGGTCCCCTACGAGCAGTACTTC.